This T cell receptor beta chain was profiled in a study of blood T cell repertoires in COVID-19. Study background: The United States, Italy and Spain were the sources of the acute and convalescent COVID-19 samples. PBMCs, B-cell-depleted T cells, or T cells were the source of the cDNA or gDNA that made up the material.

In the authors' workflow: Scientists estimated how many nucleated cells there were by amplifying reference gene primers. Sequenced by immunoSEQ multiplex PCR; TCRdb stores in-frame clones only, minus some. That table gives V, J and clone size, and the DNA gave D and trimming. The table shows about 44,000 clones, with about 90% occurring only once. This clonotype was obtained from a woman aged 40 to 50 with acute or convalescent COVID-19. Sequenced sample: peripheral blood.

CDR3 DNA: TGTGCCAGCAGTCTGGACAGGGGGTATGGCTACACCTTC. The encoded protein is CASSLDRGYGYTF. The chain couples TRBV6-2 or TRBV6-3 to TRBJ1-2, with 10 positions matching TRBD1. The ends lost 5 bases at V and 5 bases at J; junction bases unmatched: 2. CDR3 length equals 13 residues. Germline V gene lookup returns CDR1 MNHEY and CDR2 SVGEGT.